The 11 T cell receptor beta chains in this list originate from one sample, sequenced in a study of blood T cell repertoires in COVID-19. The method was immunoSEQ multiplex PCR; TCRdb's version includes in-frame clones alone and lacks a portion of them. The sample lists 60,000 or so clones; about 74% were seen once. The sample was peripheral blood. All receptors derive from a woman aged 80 or older with acute or convalescent COVID-19.

This clone was detected once. The CDR3 DNA reads TGTGCCAGCAGCTTAACCCTCGGACTAGCGGGAGCGAGCAACGAGCAGTACTTC. It encodes CASSLTLGLAGASNEQYF. V usage is TRBV7-2 and J usage is TRBJ2-7, with TRBD2 matching 13 bases. The length of the CDR3 is 18 residues. Germline-derived CDR1 and CDR2 are SGHTA and FQGNSA. V lost 2 bases to trimming and J lost 5 bases; unmatched junction nucleotides: 12.

The chain has TRBV5-1 and TRBJ2-1; the D is unclear. Deletions cut 1 base from V and 0 bases from J, with 8 bases between. The CDR3 is made up of 15 amino acids. CDR1 SGHRS and CDR2 YFSETQ come from the germline V gene. DNA for the CDR3: TGCGCCAGCAGCTTGACCCTGAGCTCCTACAATGAGCAGTTCTTC. Translated: CASSLTLSSYNEQFF.

The rearrangement joins TRBV7-6 to TRBJ1-6; TRBD1 matches 11 bases. The length of the CDR3 is 17 residues. Per germline, CDR1 SGHVS and CDR2 FNYEAQ. The V segment lost 3 bases and the J segment 9 bases; nucleotides outside the gene matches: 10. For the CDR3, the DNA is TGTGCCAGCAGCTTGACAACCGCCGGGACAGGGGGTTCACCCCTCCACTTT. Translation: CASSLTTAGTGGSPLHF.

This sequence joins TRBV7-2 and TRBJ2-3; TRBD2 matches 9 bases. This CDR3 contains 17 residues. Per the germline V gene, CDR1 is SGHTA and CDR2 is FQGNSA. Trimming took 5 bases from V and 2 from J; bases not matched to a gene: 11. The CDR3 sequence: CASSTEILAGPTDTQYF. Here the CDR3 DNA reads TGTGCCAGCAGCACAGAGATTCTAGCGGGACCCACAGATACGCAGTATTTT.

This sequence joins TRBV7-2 and TRBJ1-3, with D possibly being TRBD1 (6 bases). The CDR3 is made up of 16 amino acids. V was pared by 2 bases and J by 0 bases, with 11 bases between. Germline-derived CDR1 and CDR2 are SGHTA and FQGNSA. Here the CDR3 reads CASSLSGAGSGNTIYF. CDR3 coding DNA: TGTGCCAGCAGCTTATCAGGGGCTGGCTCTGGAAACACCATATATTTT.

The J gene is TRBJ2-5, the V gene TRBV9, with 8 positions matching TRBD1. CDR1 and CDR2 from the germline V gene are SGDLS and YYNGEE. The CDR3 has 15 amino acids. J gave up 5 bases and V 1 base, and 7 bases lay outside the gene matches. CDR3: CASSVTPGGWETQYF. The CDR3, as DNA: TGTGCCAGCAGCGTAACCCCAGGGGGCTGGGAGACCCAGTACTTC.

This clone was observed a single time. The chain has TRBV25-1 and TRBJ2-7; possibly TRBD1 for D (5 bases). Germline lookup yields CDR1 MGHDK and CDR2 SYGVNS. This CDR3 contains 16 residues. Between the trimmed V and J ends, which lost 3 bases and 2 bases, there was a span of 17 bases. The CDR3 nucleotides are TGTGCCAGCAGTGATGAAGGTGCAGGGAAAGCCTACGAGCAGTACTTC. This translates into CASSDEGAGKAYEQYF.

The rearrangement uses TRBV5-1 and TRBJ2-7; 10 bases match TRBD1. Germline V gene data show CDR1 as SGHRS and CDR2 as YFSETQ. V gave up 4 bases and J gave up 4 bases; unmatched junction bases: 8. There are 15 residues in the CDR3. The CDR3 spells CASSARQGAAYEQYF. CDR3 in DNA: TGCGCCAGCAGCGCTAGACAGGGGGCGGCTTACGAGCAGTACTTC.

The gene calls are TRBV7-2 and TRBJ2-7; unclear D gene. This CDR3 spans 13 amino acids. Germline CDR1 and CDR2: SGHTA and FQGNSA. V lost 3 bases to trimming and J lost 3 bases, with 9 bases between them. The DNA of the CDR3 is TGTGCCAGCAGCTTGAACAGAATCTACGAGCAGTACTTC. Its translation: CASSLNRIYEQYF.

The V gene is TRBV19, the J gene TRBJ2-1, with TRBD1 matching over 12 bases. The germline V gene has CDR1 LNHDA and CDR2 SQIVND (reference sequence). The CDR3 is 14 residues long. Germline trimming cut 6 bases from V and 6 bases from J; bases unmatched to any gene: 3. The CDR3 region has the DNA TGTGCCAGTAGCGGGACAGGGGGCGTCAATGAGCAGTTCTTC. Its translation is CASSGTGGVNEQFF.

The V call is TRBV18, the J call TRBJ1-6, with 8 positions matching TRBD1. The V segment lost 1 base and the J segment 8 bases; nucleotides outside the gene matches: 1. The CDR3 consists of 14 residues. Germline-derived CDR1 and CDR2 are KGHSH and LQKENI. The CDR3 here is CASSPLDRDSPLHF. CDR3 nucleotide sequence: TGTGCCAGCTCACCACTGGACAGGGATTCACCCCTCCACTTT.